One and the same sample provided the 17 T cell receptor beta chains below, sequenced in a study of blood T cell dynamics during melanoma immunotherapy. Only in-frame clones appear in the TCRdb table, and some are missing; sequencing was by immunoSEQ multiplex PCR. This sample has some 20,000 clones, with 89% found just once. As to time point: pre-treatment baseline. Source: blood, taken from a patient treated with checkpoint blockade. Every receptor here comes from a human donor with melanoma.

The DNA for the CDR3 is TGTGCCAGCAGCTATAACCCAGGAGCCGCAACTAATGAAAAACTGTTTTTT. Translation: CASSYNPGAATNEKLFF. The chain couples TRBV7-8 to TRBJ1-4; D uncertain. Germline CDR1 reads SGHVS; CDR2 reads FQNEAQ. This CDR3 is 17 amino acids long. Trimming pared 4 bases from V and 0 bases from J, leaving 15 bases between.

The CDR3 is CTSRRRDRERANYGYTF. The CDR3 DNA reads TGCACCAGCAGACGCCGGGACAGGGAGCGAGCTAACTATGGCTACACCTTC. This chain links TRBV1 with TRBJ1-2; the table's TRBD1 call for D was not verified on the DNA. TRBV1 corresponds to a pseudogene. This CDR3 is built from 17 residues.

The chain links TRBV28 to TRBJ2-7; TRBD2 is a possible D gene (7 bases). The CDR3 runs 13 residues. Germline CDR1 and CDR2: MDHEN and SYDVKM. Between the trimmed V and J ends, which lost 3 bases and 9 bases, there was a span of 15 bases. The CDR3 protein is CASSFGTGRVQYF. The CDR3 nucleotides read TGTGCCAGCAGTTTTGGCACAGGGAGGGTGCAGTACTTC. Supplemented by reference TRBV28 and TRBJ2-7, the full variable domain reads DVKVTQSSRYLVKRTGEKVFLECVQDMDHENMFWYRQDPGLGLRLIYFSYDVKMKEKGDIPEGYSVSREKKERFSLILESASTNQTSMYLCASSFGTGRVQYFGPGTRLTVT.

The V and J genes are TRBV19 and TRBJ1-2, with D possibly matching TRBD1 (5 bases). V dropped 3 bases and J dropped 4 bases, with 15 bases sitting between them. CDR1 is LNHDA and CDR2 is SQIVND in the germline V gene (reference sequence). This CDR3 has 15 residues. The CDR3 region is CASSMTTTGLYGYTF. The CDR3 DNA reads TGTGCCAGTAGTATGACTACTACAGGCCTCTATGGCTACACCTTC.

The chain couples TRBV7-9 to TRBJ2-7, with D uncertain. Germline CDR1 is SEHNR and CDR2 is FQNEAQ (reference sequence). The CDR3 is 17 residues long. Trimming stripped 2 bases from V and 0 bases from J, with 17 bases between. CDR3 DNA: TGTGCCAGCAGCTTAAATTCTGGGAACCGGCTCTCCTACGAGCAGTACTTC. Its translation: CASSLNSGNRLSYEQYF.

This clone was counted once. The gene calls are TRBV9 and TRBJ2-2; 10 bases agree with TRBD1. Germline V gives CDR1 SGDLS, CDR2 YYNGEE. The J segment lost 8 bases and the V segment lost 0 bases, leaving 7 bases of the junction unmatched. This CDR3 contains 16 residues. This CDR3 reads CASSVVGTGVVGELFF. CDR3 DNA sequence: TGTGCCAGCAGCGTAGTAGGGACAGGGGTTGTTGGGGAGCTGTTTTTT.

CDR3 nucleotides: TGTGCCAGCAGCCTCGAGACAGGGGCCTACGAGCAGTACTTC. The encoded protein is CASSLETGAYEQYF. V and J are TRBV11-3 and TRBJ2-7, with 8 bases lining up with TRBD1. CDR3 length equals 14 residues. V was pared by 5 bases and J by 2 bases, with 5 bases of the junction left unmatched. Germline lookup yields CDR1 SGHNT and CDR2 YENEEA.

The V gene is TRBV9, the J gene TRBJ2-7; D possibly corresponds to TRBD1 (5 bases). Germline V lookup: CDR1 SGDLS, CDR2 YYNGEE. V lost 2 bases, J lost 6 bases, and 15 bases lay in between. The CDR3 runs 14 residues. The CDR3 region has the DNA TGTGCCAGCAGCGTCCGGGCAGGGTCGGGCGAGCAGTACTTC. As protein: CASSVRAGSGEQYF. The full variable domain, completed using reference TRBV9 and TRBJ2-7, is DSGVTQTPKHLITATGQRVTLRCSPRSGDLSVYWYQQSLDQGLQFLIQYYNGEERAKGNILERFSAQQFPDLHSELNLSSLELGDSALYFCASSVRAGSGEQYFGPGTRLTVT.

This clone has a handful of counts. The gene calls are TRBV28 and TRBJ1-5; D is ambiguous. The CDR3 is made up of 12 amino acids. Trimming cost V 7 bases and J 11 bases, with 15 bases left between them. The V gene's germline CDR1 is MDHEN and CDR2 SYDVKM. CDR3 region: CASKSELGAQHF. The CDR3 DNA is TGTGCCAGCAAATCTGAGTTAGGAGCCCAGCATTTT.

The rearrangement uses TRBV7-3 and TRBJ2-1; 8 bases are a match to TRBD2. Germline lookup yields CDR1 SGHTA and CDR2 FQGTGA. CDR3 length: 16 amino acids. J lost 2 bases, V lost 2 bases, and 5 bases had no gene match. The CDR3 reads CASSLLRGAPYNEQFF. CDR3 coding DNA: TGTGCCAGCAGCTTACTGCGGGGGGCCCCCTACAATGAGCAGTTCTTC.

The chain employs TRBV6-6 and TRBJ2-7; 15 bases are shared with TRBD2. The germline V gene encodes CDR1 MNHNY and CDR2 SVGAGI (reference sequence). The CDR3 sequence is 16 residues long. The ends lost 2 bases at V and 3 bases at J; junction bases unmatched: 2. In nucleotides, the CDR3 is TGTGCCAGCAGTTACGGGACTAGCGGGAGGATCTACGAGCAGTACTTC. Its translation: CASSYGTSGRIYEQYF.

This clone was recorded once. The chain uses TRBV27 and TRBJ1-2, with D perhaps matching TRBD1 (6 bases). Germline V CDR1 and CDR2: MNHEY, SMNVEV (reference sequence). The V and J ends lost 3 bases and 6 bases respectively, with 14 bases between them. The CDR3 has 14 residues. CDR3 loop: CASSLGRGQDGYTF. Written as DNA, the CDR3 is TGTGCCAGCAGTTTGGGCAGGGGTCAGGATGGCTACACCTTC.

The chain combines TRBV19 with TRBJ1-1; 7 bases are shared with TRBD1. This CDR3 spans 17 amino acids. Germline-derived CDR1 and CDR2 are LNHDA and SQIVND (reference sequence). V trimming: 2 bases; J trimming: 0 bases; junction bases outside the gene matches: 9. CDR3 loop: CASSISRGDRMNTEAFF. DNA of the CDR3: TGTGCCAGTAGTATAAGCAGGGGGGACCGTATGAACACTGAAGCTTTCTTT.

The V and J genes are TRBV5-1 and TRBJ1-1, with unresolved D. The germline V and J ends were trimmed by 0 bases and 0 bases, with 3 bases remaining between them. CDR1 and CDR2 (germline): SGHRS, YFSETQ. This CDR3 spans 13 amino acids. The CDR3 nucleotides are TGCGCCAGCAGCTTGGACGTGAACACTGAAGCTTTCTTT. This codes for CASSLDVNTEAFF.

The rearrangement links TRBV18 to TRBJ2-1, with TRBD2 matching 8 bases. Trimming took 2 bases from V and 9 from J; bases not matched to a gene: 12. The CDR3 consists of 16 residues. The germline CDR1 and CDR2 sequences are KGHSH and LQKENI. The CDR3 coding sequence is TGTGCCAGCTCACCAACCGGGACTAGTAGGCTCCTTGAGCAGTTCTTC. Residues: CASSPTGTSRLLEQFF.

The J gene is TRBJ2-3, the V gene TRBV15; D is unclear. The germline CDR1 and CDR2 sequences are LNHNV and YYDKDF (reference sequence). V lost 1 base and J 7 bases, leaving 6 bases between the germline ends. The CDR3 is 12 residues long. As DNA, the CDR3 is TGTGCCACCAGCAGAGTCAAAAATACGCAGTATTTT. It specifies CATSRVKNTQYF.

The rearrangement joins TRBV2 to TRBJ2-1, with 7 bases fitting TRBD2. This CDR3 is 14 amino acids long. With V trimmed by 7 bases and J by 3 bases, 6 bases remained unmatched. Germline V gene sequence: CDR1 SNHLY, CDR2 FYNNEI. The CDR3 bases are TGTGCCAGCAAGATCCAGCGGGGCTACAATGAGCAGTTCTTC. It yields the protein CASKIQRGYNEQFF.